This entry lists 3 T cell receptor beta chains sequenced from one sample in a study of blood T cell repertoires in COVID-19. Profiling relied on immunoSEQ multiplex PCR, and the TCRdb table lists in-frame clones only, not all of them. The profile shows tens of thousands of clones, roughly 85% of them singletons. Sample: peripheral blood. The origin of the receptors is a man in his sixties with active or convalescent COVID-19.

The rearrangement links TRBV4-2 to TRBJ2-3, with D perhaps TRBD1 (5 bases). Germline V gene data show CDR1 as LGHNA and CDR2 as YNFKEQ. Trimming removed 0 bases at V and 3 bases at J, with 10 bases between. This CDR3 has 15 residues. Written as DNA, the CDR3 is TGTGCCAGCAGCCAAGATTCTAGGGGAACAGATACGCAGTATTTT. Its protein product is CASSQDSRGTDTQYF.

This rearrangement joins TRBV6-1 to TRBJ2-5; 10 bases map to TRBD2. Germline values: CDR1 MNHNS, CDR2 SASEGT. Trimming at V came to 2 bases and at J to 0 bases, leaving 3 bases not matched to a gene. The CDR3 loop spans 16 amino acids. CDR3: CASSELAGGHQETQYF. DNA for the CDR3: TGTGCCAGCAGTGAATTAGCGGGGGGCCACCAAGAGACCCAGTACTTC.

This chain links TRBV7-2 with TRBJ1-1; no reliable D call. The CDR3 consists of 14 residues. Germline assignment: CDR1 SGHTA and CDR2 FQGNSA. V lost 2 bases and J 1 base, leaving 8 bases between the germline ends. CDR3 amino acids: CASSLMGKNTEAFF. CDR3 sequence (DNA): TGTGCCAGCAGCTTAATGGGCAAGAACACTGAAGCTTTCTTT. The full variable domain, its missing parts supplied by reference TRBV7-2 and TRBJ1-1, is GAGVSQSPSNKVTEKGKDVELRCDPISGHTALYWYRQSLGQGLEFLIYFQGNSAPDKSGLPSDRFSAERTGGSVSTLTIQRTQQEDSAVYLCASSLMGKNTEAFFGQGTRLTVV.